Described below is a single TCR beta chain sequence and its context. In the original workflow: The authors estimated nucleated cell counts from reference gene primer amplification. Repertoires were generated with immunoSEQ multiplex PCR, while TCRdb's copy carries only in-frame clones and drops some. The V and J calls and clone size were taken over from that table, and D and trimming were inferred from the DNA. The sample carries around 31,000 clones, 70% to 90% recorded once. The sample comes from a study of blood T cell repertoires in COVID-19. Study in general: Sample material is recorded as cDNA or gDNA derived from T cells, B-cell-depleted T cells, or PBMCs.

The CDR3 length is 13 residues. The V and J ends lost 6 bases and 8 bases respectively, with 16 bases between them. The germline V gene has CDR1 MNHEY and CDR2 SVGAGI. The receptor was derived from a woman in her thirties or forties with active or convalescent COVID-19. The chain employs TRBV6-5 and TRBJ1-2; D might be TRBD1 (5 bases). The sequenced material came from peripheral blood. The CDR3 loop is CASRRTRGEGYTF. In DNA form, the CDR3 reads TGTGCCAGCAGGCGGACCCGGGGGGAGGGCTACACCTTC.